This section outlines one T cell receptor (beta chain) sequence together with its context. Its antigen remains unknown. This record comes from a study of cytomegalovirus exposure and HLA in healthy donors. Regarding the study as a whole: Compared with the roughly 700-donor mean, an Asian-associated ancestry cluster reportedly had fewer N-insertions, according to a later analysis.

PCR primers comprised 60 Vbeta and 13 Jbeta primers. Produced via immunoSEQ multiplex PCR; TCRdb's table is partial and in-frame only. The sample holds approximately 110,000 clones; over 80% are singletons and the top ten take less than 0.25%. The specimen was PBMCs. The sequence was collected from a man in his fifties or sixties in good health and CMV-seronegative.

CDR3: CASSTLQNSPLHF. The DNA of the CDR3 is TGTGCCAGCAGTACCCTACAGAATTCACCCCTCCACTTT. This chain joins TRBV6-1 and TRBJ1-6; unclear D gene. Germline values: CDR1 MNHNS, CDR2 SASEGT. The V end lost 5 bases, the J end lost 7 bases, and 9 bases lay between the germline ends. This CDR3 has 13 residues.